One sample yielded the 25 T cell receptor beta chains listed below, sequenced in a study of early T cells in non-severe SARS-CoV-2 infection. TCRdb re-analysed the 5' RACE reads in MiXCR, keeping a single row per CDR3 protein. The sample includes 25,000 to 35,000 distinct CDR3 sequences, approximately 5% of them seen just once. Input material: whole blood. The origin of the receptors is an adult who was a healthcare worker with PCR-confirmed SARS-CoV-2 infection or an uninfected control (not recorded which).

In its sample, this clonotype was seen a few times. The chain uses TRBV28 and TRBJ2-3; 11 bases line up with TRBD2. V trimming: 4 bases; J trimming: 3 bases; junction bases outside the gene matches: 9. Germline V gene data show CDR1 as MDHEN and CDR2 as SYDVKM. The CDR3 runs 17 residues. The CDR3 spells CASSSGSGGAGTDTQYF. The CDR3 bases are TGTGCCAGCAGTTCCGGTAGCGGGGGGGCCGGGACAGATACGCAGTATTTT.

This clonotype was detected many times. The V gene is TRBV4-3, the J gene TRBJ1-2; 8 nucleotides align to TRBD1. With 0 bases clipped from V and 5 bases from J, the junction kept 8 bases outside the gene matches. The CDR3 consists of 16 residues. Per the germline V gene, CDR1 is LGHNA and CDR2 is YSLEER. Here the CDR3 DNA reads TGCGCCAGCAGCCAAGATCGCGTCAGGGGGCGTTATGGCTACACCTTC. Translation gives CASSQDRVRGRYGYTF.

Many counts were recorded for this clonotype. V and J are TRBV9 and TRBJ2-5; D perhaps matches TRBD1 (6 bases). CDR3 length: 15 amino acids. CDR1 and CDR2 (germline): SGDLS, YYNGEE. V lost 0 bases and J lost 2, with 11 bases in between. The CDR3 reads CASSVATGQQETQYF. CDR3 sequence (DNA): TGTGCCAGCAGCGTAGCTACGGGACAACAAGAGACCCAGTACTTC.

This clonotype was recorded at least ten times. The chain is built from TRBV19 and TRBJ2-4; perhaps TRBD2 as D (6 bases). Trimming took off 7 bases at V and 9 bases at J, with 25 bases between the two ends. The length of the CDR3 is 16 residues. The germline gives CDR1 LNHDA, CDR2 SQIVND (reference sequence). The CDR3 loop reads CASKNAGRIGQGIQYF. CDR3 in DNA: TGTGCCAGTAAGAACGCAGGGAGGATTGGGCAGGGCATTCAGTACTTC.

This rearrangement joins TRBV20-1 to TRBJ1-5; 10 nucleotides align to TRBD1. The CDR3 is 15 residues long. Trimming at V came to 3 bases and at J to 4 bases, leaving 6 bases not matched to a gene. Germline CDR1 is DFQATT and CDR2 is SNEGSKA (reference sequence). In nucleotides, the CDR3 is TGCAGTGCTAGCGGGGACAGGGGACGGAATCAGCCCCAGCATTTT. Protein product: CSASGDRGRNQPQHF.

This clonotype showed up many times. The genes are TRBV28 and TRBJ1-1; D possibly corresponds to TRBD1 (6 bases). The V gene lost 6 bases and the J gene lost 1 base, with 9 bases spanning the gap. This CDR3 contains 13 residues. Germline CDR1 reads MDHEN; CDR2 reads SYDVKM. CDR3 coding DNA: TGTGCCAGCAGCCTGGGACAGAACACTGAAGCTTTCTTT. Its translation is CASSLGQNTEAFF.

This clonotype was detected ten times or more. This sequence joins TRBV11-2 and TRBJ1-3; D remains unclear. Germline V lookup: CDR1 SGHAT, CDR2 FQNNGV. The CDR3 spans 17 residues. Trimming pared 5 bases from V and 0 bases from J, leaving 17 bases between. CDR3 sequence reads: CASSPHRSVRSGNTIYF. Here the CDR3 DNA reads TGTGCCAGCAGCCCGCACCGATCAGTCCGCTCTGGAAACACCATATATTTT. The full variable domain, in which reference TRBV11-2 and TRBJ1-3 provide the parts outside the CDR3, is EAGVAQSPRYKIIEKRQSVAFWCNPISGHATLYWYQQILGQGPKLLIQFQNNGVVDDSQLPKDRFSAERLKGVDSTLKIQPAKLEDSAVYLCASSPHRSVRSGNTIYFGEGSWLTVV.

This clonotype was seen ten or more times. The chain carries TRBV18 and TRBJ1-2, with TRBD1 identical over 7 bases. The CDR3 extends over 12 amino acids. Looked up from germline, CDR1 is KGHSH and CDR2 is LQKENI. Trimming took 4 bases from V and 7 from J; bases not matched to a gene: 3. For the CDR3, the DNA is TGTGCCAGCTCACTGGGACAGCCTGGCTACACCTTC. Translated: CASSLGQPGYTF.

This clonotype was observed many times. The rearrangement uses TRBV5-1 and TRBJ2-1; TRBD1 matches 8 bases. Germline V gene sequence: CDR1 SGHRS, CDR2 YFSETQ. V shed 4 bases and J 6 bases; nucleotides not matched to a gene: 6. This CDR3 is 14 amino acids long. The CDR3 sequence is CASSHGQGPNEQFF. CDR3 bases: TGCGCCAGCAGCCACGGACAGGGCCCCAATGAGCAGTTCTTC.

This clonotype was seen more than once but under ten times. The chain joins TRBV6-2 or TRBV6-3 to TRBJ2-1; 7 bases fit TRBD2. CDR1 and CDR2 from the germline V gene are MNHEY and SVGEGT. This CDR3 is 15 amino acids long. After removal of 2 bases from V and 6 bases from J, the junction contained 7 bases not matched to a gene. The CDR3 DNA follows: TGTGCCAGCAGTTACCTGCTAGCGGCCATCAATGAGCAGTTCTTC. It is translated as CASSYLLAAINEQFF.

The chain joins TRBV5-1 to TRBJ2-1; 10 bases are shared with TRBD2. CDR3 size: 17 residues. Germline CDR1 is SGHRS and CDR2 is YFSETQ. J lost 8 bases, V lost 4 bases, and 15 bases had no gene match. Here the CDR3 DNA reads TGCGCCAGCAGCCCCAGCGGGGGGGTAGGAATATCCGATGAGCAGTTCTTC. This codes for CASSPSGGVGISDEQFF.

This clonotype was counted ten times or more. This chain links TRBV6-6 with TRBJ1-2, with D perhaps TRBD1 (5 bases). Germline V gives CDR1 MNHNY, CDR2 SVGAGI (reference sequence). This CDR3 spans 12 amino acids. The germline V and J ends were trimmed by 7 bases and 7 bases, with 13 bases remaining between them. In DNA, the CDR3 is TGTGCCAGCACCATGACAGAGGCTGGCTACACCTTC. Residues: CASTMTEAGYTF.

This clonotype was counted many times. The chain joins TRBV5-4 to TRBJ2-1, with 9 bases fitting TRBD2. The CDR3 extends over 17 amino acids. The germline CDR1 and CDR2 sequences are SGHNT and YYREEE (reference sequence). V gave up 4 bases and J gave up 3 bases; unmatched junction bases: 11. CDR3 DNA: TGTGCCAGCAGCGGAACGGGGGCTAGCGGGATCTACAATGAGCAGTTCTTC. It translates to CASSGTGASGIYNEQFF.

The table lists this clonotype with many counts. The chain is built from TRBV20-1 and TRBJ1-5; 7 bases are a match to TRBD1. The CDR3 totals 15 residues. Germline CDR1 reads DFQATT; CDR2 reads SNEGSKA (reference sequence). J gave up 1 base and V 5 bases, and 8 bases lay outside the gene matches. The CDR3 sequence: CSAQTGEASNQPQHF. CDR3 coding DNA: TGCAGTGCTCAAACAGGGGAGGCGAGCAATCAGCCCCAGCATTTT.

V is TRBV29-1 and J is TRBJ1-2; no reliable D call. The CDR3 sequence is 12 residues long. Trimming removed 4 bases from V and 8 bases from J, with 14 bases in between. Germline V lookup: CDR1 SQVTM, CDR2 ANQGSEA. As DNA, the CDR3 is TGCAGCGTTGGGTCGGCGGGAGGCGGCTACACCTTC. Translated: CSVGSAGGGYTF.

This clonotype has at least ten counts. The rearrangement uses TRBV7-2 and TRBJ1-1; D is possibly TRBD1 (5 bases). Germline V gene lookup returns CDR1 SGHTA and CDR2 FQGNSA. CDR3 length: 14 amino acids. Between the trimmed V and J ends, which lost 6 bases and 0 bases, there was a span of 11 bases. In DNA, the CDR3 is TGTGCCAGCAGTTTTGGGGGGATGAACACTGAAGCTTTCTTT. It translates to CASSFGGMNTEAFF.

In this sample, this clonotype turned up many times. For the CDR3, the DNA is TGTGCCAGCAGCTCGCAGGGGAGAAACACCATATATTTT. It specifies CASSSQGRNTIYF. The rearrangement uses TRBV7-6 and TRBJ1-3, with D perhaps TRBD1 (6 bases). The CDR3 totals 13 residues. In germline, CDR1 is SGHVS, CDR2 FNYEAQ. V lost 4 bases and J lost 5, with 9 bases in between.

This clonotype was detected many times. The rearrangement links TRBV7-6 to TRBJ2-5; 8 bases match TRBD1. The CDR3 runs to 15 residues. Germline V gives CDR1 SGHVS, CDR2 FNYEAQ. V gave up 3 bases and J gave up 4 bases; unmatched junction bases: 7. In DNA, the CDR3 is TGTGCCAGCAGCTTGTACTCGGACAGGGCAGAGACCCAGTACTTC. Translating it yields CASSLYSDRAETQYF.

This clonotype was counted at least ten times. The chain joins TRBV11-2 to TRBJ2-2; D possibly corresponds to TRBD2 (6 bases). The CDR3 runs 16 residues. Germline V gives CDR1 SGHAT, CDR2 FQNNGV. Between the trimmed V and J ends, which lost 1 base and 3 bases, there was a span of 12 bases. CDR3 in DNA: TGTGCCAGCAGCTTAGCGGAGGGGTCGTACACCGGGGAGCTGTTTTTT. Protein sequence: CASSLAEGSYTGELFF.

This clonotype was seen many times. This chain's CDR3 is CASSGQIIMKSNQPQHF. CDR3 coding DNA: TGTGCCAGCAGTGGACAAATTATAATGAAGAGCAATCAGCCCCAGCATTTT. The chain is built from TRBV2 and TRBJ1-5; no reliable D call. The germline gives CDR1 SNHLY, CDR2 FYNNEI. This CDR3 region has 17 residues. V lost 4 bases to trimming and J lost 1 base, with 17 bases between them.

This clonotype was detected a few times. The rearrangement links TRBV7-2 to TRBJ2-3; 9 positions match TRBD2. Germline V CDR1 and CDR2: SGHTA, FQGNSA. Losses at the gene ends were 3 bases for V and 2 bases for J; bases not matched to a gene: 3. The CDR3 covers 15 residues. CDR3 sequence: CASSFIAGATDTQYF. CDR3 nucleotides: TGTGCCAGCAGCTTTATAGCGGGGGCCACAGATACGCAGTATTTT. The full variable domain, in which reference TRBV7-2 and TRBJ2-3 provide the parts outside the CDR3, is GAGVSQSPSNKVTEKGKDVELRCDPISGHTALYWYRQSLGQGLEFLIYFQGNSAPDKSGLPSDRFSAERTGGSVSTLTIQRTQQEDSAVYLCASSFIAGATDTQYFGPGTRLTVL.

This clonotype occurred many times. CDR3 sequence reads: CASSLGTGYGYTF. CDR3 bases: TGTGCCAGCAGCCTAGGGACAGGGTATGGCTACACCTTC. The chain is built from TRBV11-2 and TRBJ1-2; 9 bases match TRBD1. The germline CDR1 and CDR2 sequences are SGHAT and FQNNGV. The CDR3 length is 13 residues. The V and J ends lost 5 bases and 5 bases, in that order; junction bases with no gene match: 3.

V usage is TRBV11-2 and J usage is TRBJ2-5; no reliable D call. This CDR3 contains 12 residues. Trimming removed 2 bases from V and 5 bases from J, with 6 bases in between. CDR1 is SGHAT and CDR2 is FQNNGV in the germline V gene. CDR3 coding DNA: TGTGCCAGCAGCTTACTCGGGGAGACCCAGTACTTC. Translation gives CASSLLGETQYF.

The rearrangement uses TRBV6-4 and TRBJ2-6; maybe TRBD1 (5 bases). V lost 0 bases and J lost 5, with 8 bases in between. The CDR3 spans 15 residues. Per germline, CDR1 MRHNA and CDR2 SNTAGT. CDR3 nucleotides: TGTGCCAGCAGTGACTCAGGGGCTAGGGCCAACGTCCTGACTTTC. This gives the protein CASSDSGARANVLTF.

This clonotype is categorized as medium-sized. The CDR3 spells CASRGSAQMETQYF. The CDR3 region has the DNA TGTGCCAGCCGTGGCAGTGCCCAAATGGAGACCCAGTACTTC. The J gene is TRBJ2-5, the V gene TRBV6-6; no clear D gene. The CDR3 contains 14 residues. CDR1 is MNHNY and CDR2 is SVGAGI in the germline V gene (reference sequence). V was shortened by 8 bases and J by 5 bases, with 18 bases between the two germline ends.